The text below deals with one T cell receptor (beta chain). Its antigen remains unidentified. One base away there is no much larger clone; base qualities are not given. CDR1 and CDR2 are read off the germline V gene as MGHRA and YSYEKL. V gives up 2 bases and J gives up 0 bases, and the segment between their germline ends measures 4 bases. Including cysteine and phenylalanine, the CDR3 has 14 amino acids. The sequence is cut down to CDR3 DNA, 42 bases in frame from base 1. Libraries came from PCR. Sequencing used an Illumina HiSeq 2500. TCR library preparation used molecular barcoding, with unique molecular identifiers applied to normalize quantification of the TCRbeta repertoire. Using fastp at Q25 and MiXCR, TCRdb reprocessed the public reads and kept productive beta chains. Each CDR3 protein appears once, grouped with its most common genes and DNA. The sample table contains about 340,000 distinct CDR3 sequences; only one count was recorded for around 16% of them. Roughly two fifths of the sample is taken by the ten largest.

These data are taken from a study of T-cell reconstitution after alpha-beta-depleted transplantation in children (dated by TCRdb to about 2016). For the wider study: Using TCR repertoire profiling, the study followed T-cell immune reconstitution in a quantitative way in children after TCRalphabeta/CD19-depleted allogeneic hematopoietic cell transplantation. The paper's findings and limits, for the study overall: Apparently early alphabetaT-cell count recovery about two months after transplant reportedly relied on only several hundred rapidly expanded clones derived from non-depleted graft cells. The frequencies of hyperexpanded clones fell over the following months, and after one year, T-cell counts and TCRbeta diversity were mostly attributed to newly produced T cells. In some patients, the high TCRbeta diversity seen at day 60 was put down to recipient T cells and intrathymic progenitors that had survived conditioning.

The intended sense of this specimen's treatment or condition label: allogeneic hematopoietic cell transplantation with graft depleted of TCRalphabeta T cells and CD19 B cells. The transplant recipients were children given TCRalphabeta/CD19-depleted allogeneic hematopoietic cell grafts. Sequenced material: PBMCs, mostly from graft donor cells, taken 360 days after TCRalphabeta/CD19-depleted stem cell transplant. This clonotype originated in a male patient aged 2-15 years who had a stem cell transplant for acute lymphoblastic leukemia, so the T cells may come from the graft donor. The sequence joins TRBV4-1 to TRBJ2-2; no D gene is confidently identified. The CDR3 reads as follows: CASSQPANTGELFF. The bases are TGCGCCAGCAGCCAACCAGCGAACACCGGGGAGCTGTTTTTT.